The rows below give T cell receptor beta chains drawn from one sample of a study of blood T cells in healthy people across ages. MiXCR, run by TCRdb on the 5' RACE reads, gives a single entry per CDR3 protein. The repertoire holds 710,000 or so distinct CDR3 sequences, with 22% as singletons. Sequenced: blood. The receptor set was obtained from a man between 65 and 80 years old in good health. The CDR3 runs from the conserved cysteine through the conserved F or W. The D gene is left open where the match is weak. Part of the rows lack a size; the others show once, few, many or a class for expanded clones.

V	size	J	D	DNA	CDR3
TRBV6-5	few	TRBJ2-5	NA	TGTGCCAGCAGTTACGATCAGGGGCCGGAGACCCAGTACTTC	CASSYDQGPETQYF
TRBV5-1	NA	TRBJ1-6	TRBD1	TGCGCCAGCAGCTCGGACAGGGGGATCAATTCACCCCTCCACTTT	CASSSDRGINSPLHF
TRBV7-9	NA	TRBJ1-3	NA	TGTGCCAGCAGAAGGGACCCCTCTGGAAACACCATATATTTT	CASRRDPSGNTIYF
TRBV6-1	NA	TRBJ1-1	NA	TGTGCCAGCGAACGGGATTTGAGGGCCCAAGCTTTCTTT	CASERDLRAQAFF
TRBV28	NA	TRBJ2-7	NA	TGTGCCAGGCCCGGGGCCCACGAGCAGTACTTC	CARPGAHEQYF
TRBV30	many	TRBJ2-1	NA	TGTGCCTTATCCGGGAGAGGGCAGTTCTTC	CALSGRGQFF
TRBV29-1	NA	TRBJ2-2	NA	TGCAGCGTTGAAGAAAGCCGAGGCACCGGGGAGCTGTTTTTT	CSVEESRGTGELFF
TRBV7-6	NA	TRBJ1-2	NA	TGTGCCAGCAGCATGGCGGGGGACTATGGCTACACCTTC	CASSMAGDYGYTF
TRBV20-1	NA	TRBJ2-7	TRBD2	TGCAGTGCTGTGTTTTCGGGGGGGTCCTACGAGCAGTACTTC	CSAVFSGGSYEQYF
TRBV6-1	few	TRBJ2-4	NA	TGTGCCAGCAGTGAAGTGGGGCGGCAGGGGAACATTCAGTACTTC	CASSEVGRQGNIQYF
TRBV20-1	NA	TRBJ2-7	TRBD2	TGCAGTGCTAGGGTAACTAGTGGGAGGGACTACGAGCAGTACTTC	CSARVTSGRDYEQYF
TRBV24-1	few	TRBJ2-3	TRBD2	TGTGCCACCAGCTCCGGGGGGTCAGGAGATACGCAGTATTTT	CATSSGGSGDTQYF
TRBV5-1	NA	TRBJ2-7	TRBD1	TGCGCCAGCAGCTCCTTCGCCGGGACAGGGGGCCACGAGCAGTACTTC	CASSSFAGTGGHEQYF
TRBV29-1	few	TRBJ2-1	NA	TGCAGCGTTGTAGCTGTAGCCAATGAGCAGTTCTTC	CSVVAVANEQFF
TRBV11-1	NA	TRBJ1-1	TRBD1	TGTGCCAGCAGCCAACCAGGGGGCGCGACTGAAGCTTTCTTT	CASSQPGGATEAFF
TRBV20-1	NA	TRBJ2-1	NA	TGCAGTGCTAGTCGCCAGTGGTACAATGAGCAGTTCTTC	CSASRQWYNEQFF
TRBV29-1	NA	TRBJ1-2	TRBD1	TGCAGCGTTGAAATGAGGGACAGGGGGCGCAGCAATGGCTACACCTTC	CSVEMRDRGRSNGYTF
TRBV29-1	NA	TRBJ2-3	NA	TGCAGCGTTGAGGGATGGGTAAGCACAGATACGCAGTATTTT	CSVEGWVSTDTQYF
TRBV29-1	NA	TRBJ1-1	NA	TGCAGCGTTGAAGGAGAAGCTTTCTTT	CSVEGEAFF
TRBV6-6	few	TRBJ1-5	NA	TGTGCCAGCAGCCCTGAAGGGGTGAGCAATCAGCCCCAGCATTTT	CASSPEGVSNQPQHF
TRBV9	NA	TRBJ2-1	TRBD1	TGTGCCAGCAGCCGCCGGGACAGGGTTTACAATGAGCAGTTCTTC	CASSRRDRVYNEQFF
TRBV7-9	NA	TRBJ2-1	TRBD2	TGTGCCAGCAGCTTACCTAGCGGGGGGTTTGAGCAGTTCTTC	CASSLPSGGFEQFF
TRBV3-1	few	TRBJ1-1	NA	TGTGCCAGCAGCCAAGGTGTGCGGAACACTGAAGCTTTCTTT	CASSQGVRNTEAFF
TRBV4-2	NA	TRBJ1-1	NA	TGTGCCAGCAGCCAAGATCGGGTAGGTCCGAACACTGAAGCTTTCTTT	CASSQDRVGPNTEAFF
TRBV10-3	few	TRBJ2-1	NA	TGTGCCATCAGTGGTGAAGGAGGGAATGAGCAGTTCTTC	CAISGEGGNEQFF
TRBV12-3/TRBV12-4	few	TRBJ2-1	NA	TGTGCCAGCAGTTTGAACCCAAATTCCAACGGTGAGCAGTTCTTC	CASSLNPNSNGEQFF
TRBV28	many	TRBJ2-3	NA	TGTGCCAGCAGCCCCCTTGGAAGCACAGATACGCAGTATTTT	CASSPLGSTDTQYF
TRBV5-1	many	TRBJ2-5	TRBD1	TGCGCCAGCAGCTTCGGGACAGGGGAAGAGACCCAGTACTTC	CASSFGTGEETQYF
TRBV6-5	many	TRBJ1-4	NA	TGCGCCAGCAGTTCTACTGCAACTAATGAAAAACTGTTTTTT	CASSSTATNEKLFF
TRBV7-9	few	TRBJ2-1	NA	TGTGCCAGCAGCCCTCTCGATTGGTATAACAATGAGCAGTTCTTC	CASSPLDWYNNEQFF
TRBV6-5	NA	TRBJ1-2	NA	TGTGCCAGCAGTTCCAAGGGAGGCTATGGCTACACCTTC	CASSSKGGYGYTF
TRBV29-1	NA	TRBJ2-1	TRBD1	TGCAGCGTTGGGACAGGGGGTGTTGAGCAGTTCTTC	CSVGTGGVEQFF
TRBV7-9	NA	TRBJ1-2	TRBD1	TGTGCCAGCAGCCGTCCCGGGACAGGGTCCAGTGGCTACACCTTC	CASSRPGTGSSGYTF
TRBV24-1	few	TRBJ2-2	TRBD2	TGTGCCACGTCCACCCGGGCGGGAGGCCCCACCGGGGAGCTGTTTTTT	CATSTRAGGPTGELFF
TRBV5-5	once	TRBJ2-4	NA	TGTGCCAGCAGCCTATCTACTACAGGGCGGGACATTCAGTACTTC	CASSLSTTGRDIQYF
TRBV7-2	NA	TRBJ1-3	NA	TGTGCCAGCAGCTCCACCGGGAGGGCGCCATGGTTT	CASSSTGRAPWF
TRBV6-1	NA	TRBJ2-2	NA	TGTGCCAGCAGTGAACCGACAAGGGAGCTGTTTTTT	CASSEPTRELFF
TRBV10-3	few	TRBJ2-5	NA	TGTGCCATCAGTGAGTTGGAAGGGGGAGAGACCCAGTACTTC	CAISELEGGETQYF
TRBV6-1	NA	TRBJ2-7	NA	TGTGCCAGCAGTGACGTCGGAACCTACGAGCAGTACTTC	CASSDVGTYEQYF
TRBV12-3/TRBV12-4	many	TRBJ2-7	NA	TGTGCCAGCAGCCCCGGGACTGAAAGCTACGAGCAGTACTTC	CASSPGTESYEQYF
TRBV5-1	few	TRBJ2-1	TRBD2	TGCGCCAGCAGCTTGGTTAAAGCTAGCGGGAGGTCCTACAATGAGCAGTTCTTC	CASSLVKASGRSYNEQFF
TRBV24-1	few	TRBJ2-1	NA	TGTGCCACCAGTGATTTGAGTGGGGATTCCTACAATGAGCAGTTCTTC	CATSDLSGDSYNEQFF
TRBV6-1	few	TRBJ2-1	TRBD2	TGTGCCAGCAGTGCCGGGGGGGGGTCCTACAATGAGCAGTTCTTC	CASSAGGGSYNEQFF
TRBV3-1	NA	TRBJ2-5	TRBD2	TGTGCCAGCAGCCAAGATTTTGCGGGAGAAAGAGGGACCCAGTACTTC	CASSQDFAGERGTQYF
TRBV24-1	NA	TRBJ1-2	TRBD1	TGTGCCACCAGTGACCGCGGGACAGGGGAAGGGGTCCCCTATGGCTACACCTTC	CATSDRGTGEGVPYGYTF
TRBV4-1	NA	TRBJ2-7	NA	TGCGCCAGCAGCCAAGAACCCGGTCCCCCCTACGAGCAGTACTTC	CASSQEPGPPYEQYF
TRBV9	once	TRBJ1-1	NA	TGTGCCAGTAGAGGGTGGAACACTGAAGCTTTCTTT	CASRGWNTEAFF
TRBV29-1	few	TRBJ2-1	NA	TGCAGCGTTGGGGGCACAGAGCAGTTCTTC	CSVGGTEQFF
TRBV6-1	NA	TRBJ2-1	TRBD2	TGTGCCAGCAGGACTAGCGTTGGCTCCTACAATGAGCAGTTCTTC	CASRTSVGSYNEQFF
TRBV5-1	NA	TRBJ1-1	TRBD1	TGCGCCAGCAGCTTGTTACAGGGGGCGAGGATGAACGCTGAAGCTTTCTTT	CASSLLQGARMNAEAFF
TRBV5-1	NA	TRBJ1-1	TRBD1	TGCGTCAGCAGCATGGGACAGGGGCAAACTGAAGCTTTCTTT	CVSSMGQGQTEAFF
TRBV7-2	NA	TRBJ2-1	NA	TGTGCCAGCAGCCCGATGACTCCCCCAAACAATGAGCAGTTCTTC	CASSPMTPPNNEQFF
TRBV24-1	NA	TRBJ2-3	NA	TGTGCCACCAGTGATTTGAGTACGGGGAACACAGATACGCAGTATTTT	CATSDLSTGNTDTQYF
TRBV24-1	NA	TRBJ2-3	NA	TGTGCCACCAGTGATCCCCTCCTGTCGGGGACGGATACGCAGTATTTT	CATSDPLLSGTDTQYF
TRBV3-1	NA	TRBJ1-2	TRBD1	TGTGCCAGCAGCCCCCCGGACAGGGCATATGGCTACACCTTC	CASSPPDRAYGYTF